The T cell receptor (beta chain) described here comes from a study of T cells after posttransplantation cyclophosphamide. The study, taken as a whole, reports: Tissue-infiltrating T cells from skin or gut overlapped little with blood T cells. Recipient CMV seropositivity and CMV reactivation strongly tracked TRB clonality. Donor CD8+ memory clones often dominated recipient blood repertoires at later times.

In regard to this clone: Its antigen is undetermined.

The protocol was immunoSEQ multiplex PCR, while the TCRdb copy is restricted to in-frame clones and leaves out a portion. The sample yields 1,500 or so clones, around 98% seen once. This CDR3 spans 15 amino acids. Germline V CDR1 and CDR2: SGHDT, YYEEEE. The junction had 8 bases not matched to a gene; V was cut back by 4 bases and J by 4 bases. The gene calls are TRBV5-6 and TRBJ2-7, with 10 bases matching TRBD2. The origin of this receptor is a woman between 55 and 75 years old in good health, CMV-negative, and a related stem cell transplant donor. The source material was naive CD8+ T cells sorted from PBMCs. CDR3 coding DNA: TGTGCCAGCAGCGTTCTAGCGGGGGCCTTTTACGAGCAGTACTTC. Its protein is CASSVLAGAFYEQYF.